This is a list of T cell receptor beta chains from one sample in a study of shared clonotypes between healthy human individuals. The method was immunoSEQ multiplex PCR; TCRdb's version includes in-frame clones alone and lacks a portion of them. In the table there are about 2.2 million clones, around 93% of which are singletons. Material for sequencing was naive CD8+ T cells from PBMCs. The receptors were gathered from a man aged 18 to 35 in good health. Some clones in this sample may be carry-over from other donors' samples. Each CDR3 is given with its conserved first and last residue. Fields, in order: CDR3 DNA, CDR3 protein, V gene, J gene, clone size, D gene. A D gene is named only where the DNA matches it firmly. Expanded clones get a size class; other rows say once, few or many, or leave the size out.

CDR3 DNA: TGTGCCACCTCGGGACAGGGTAGAATGGCCTATCCCTACGAGCAGTACTTC; CDR3 protein: CATSGQGRMAYPYEQYF; V gene: TRBV7-2; J gene: TRBJ2-7; clone size: -; D gene: TRBD1
CDR3 DNA: TGCGCCAGCAGCCACAGGGAGGGGAACACTGAAGCTTTCTTT; CDR3 protein: CASSHREGNTEAFF; V gene: TRBV5-1; J gene: TRBJ1-1; clone size: -; D gene: -
CDR3 DNA: TGTGCCAGCAGTGAATTGGTCGAGGACTATAATCAGCCCCAGCATTTT; CDR3 protein: CASSELVEDYNQPQHF; V gene: TRBV6-1; J gene: TRBJ1-5; clone size: -; D gene: -
CDR3 DNA: TGTGCCAGTAGTATGGGACAGAGCTCCTACGAGCAGTACTTC; CDR3 protein: CASSMGQSSYEQYF; V gene: TRBV19; J gene: TRBJ2-7; clone size: once; D gene: TRBD1
CDR3 DNA: TGTGCCAGCAGTGATCCGACAGGTCAAGAGACCCAGTACTTC; CDR3 protein: CASSDPTGQETQYF; V gene: TRBV6-1; J gene: TRBJ2-5; clone size: -; D gene: -
CDR3 DNA: TGTGCCAGCAGCGGCGGGGGAAGGGCAGATACGCAGTATTTT; CDR3 protein: CASSGGGRADTQYF; V gene: TRBV9; J gene: TRBJ2-3; clone size: -; D gene: TRBD2
CDR3 DNA: TGTGCCAGCAGCCCCCTAGGACCCTACGAGCAGTACTTC; CDR3 protein: CASSPLGPYEQYF; V gene: TRBV7-9; J gene: TRBJ2-7; clone size: -; D gene: -
CDR3 DNA: TGTGCCAGCAGTTTCCCAGGCCGTCCAGCTTACGAGCAGTACTTC; CDR3 protein: CASSFPGRPAYEQYF; V gene: TRBV28; J gene: TRBJ2-7; clone size: once; D gene: -
CDR3 DNA: TGTGCCAGCAGTCACCTTAAACCGCGGGAGAGGTCCTACGAGCAGTACTTC; CDR3 protein: CASSHLKPRERSYEQYF; V gene: TRBV14; J gene: TRBJ2-7; clone size: -; D gene: TRBD2
CDR3 DNA: TGTGCCAGCAGCAAACAAGGACAGGTTGTGTCCTACGAGCAGTACTTC; CDR3 protein: CASSKQGQVVSYEQYF; V gene: TRBV21-1; J gene: TRBJ2-7; clone size: -; D gene: -
CDR3 DNA: TGTGCCAGTACGGCGGGTGCCGGGTCCTACGAGCAGTACTTC; CDR3 protein: CASTAGAGSYEQYF; V gene: TRBV19; J gene: TRBJ2-7; clone size: -; D gene: -
CDR3 DNA: TGCGCCAGCAGCTTATTCGGACAGGATAACACTGAAGCTTTCTTT; CDR3 protein: CASSLFGQDNTEAFF; V gene: TRBV5-1; J gene: TRBJ1-1; clone size: -; D gene: TRBD1
CDR3 DNA: TGCAGCGTTGTCCTTCGGCAGACCACCTACGAGCAGTACTTC; CDR3 protein: CSVVLRQTTYEQYF; V gene: TRBV29-1; J gene: TRBJ2-7; clone size: -; D gene: -
CDR3 DNA: TGTGCCAGCAGCTCCGGGACTCTTGCTGTGTACTTC; CDR3 protein: CASSSGTLAVYF; V gene: TRBV11-2; J gene: TRBJ2-7; clone size: -; D gene: -
CDR3 DNA: TGTGCCAGCCAAGGGAGTACGCAGTATTTT; CDR3 protein: CASQGSTQYF; V gene: TRBV6-5; J gene: TRBJ2-3; clone size: -; D gene: -
CDR3 DNA: TGCAGGCAAACAACCGCCTACGAGCAGTACTTC; CDR3 protein: CRQTTAYEQYF; V gene: TRBV20-1; J gene: TRBJ2-7; clone size: -; D gene: -
CDR3 DNA: TGTGCCAGCAGTTTCGGGAGGATATCCTACAATGAGCAGTTCTTC; CDR3 protein: CASSFGRISYNEQFF; V gene: TRBV6-5; J gene: TRBJ2-1; clone size: -; D gene: TRBD2
CDR3 DNA: TGCGCCAGCAGCCTCTCGCCGGGACAGGTTGGAGCTTTCTTT; CDR3 protein: CASSLSPGQVGAFF; V gene: TRBV4-3; J gene: TRBJ1-1; clone size: -; D gene: TRBD1
CDR3 DNA: TGTGCCAGCAGCGTAGTACAGGACGACTACGAGCAGTACTTC; CDR3 protein: CASSVVQDDYEQYF; V gene: TRBV9; J gene: TRBJ2-7; clone size: -; D gene: -
CDR3 DNA: TGTGCCAGCAGCTTATTAGGGGGCAACGTCGCTGAAGCTTTCTTT; CDR3 protein: CASSLLGGNVAEAFF; V gene: TRBV7-9; J gene: TRBJ1-1; clone size: once; D gene: TRBD1
CDR3 DNA: TGTGCCAGCAGCTTAGCGGGAGCCAGCACAGATACGCAGTATTTT; CDR3 protein: CASSLAGASTDTQYF; V gene: TRBV7-8; J gene: TRBJ2-3; clone size: -; D gene: -
CDR3 DNA: TGTGCCAGCAGCTCTCCCGAGGGACAGGCTAACTATGGCTACACCTTC; CDR3 protein: CASSSPEGQANYGYTF; V gene: TRBV7-9; J gene: TRBJ1-2; clone size: -; D gene: TRBD1
CDR3 DNA: TGTGCCACCAGGGCAGTCGCTAACTATGGCTACACCTTC; CDR3 protein: CATRAVANYGYTF; V gene: TRBV15; J gene: TRBJ1-2; clone size: -; D gene: -
CDR3 DNA: TGTGCCAGCAGCCCCGGGAACCTAAACACCATATATTTT; CDR3 protein: CASSPGNLNTIYF; V gene: TRBV7-9; J gene: TRBJ1-3; clone size: -; D gene: -
CDR3 DNA: TGTGCCAGCAGCTCTAATGTTAACGAGCAGTACTTC; CDR3 protein: CASSSNVNEQYF; V gene: TRBV9; J gene: TRBJ2-7; clone size: -; D gene: -
CDR3 DNA: TGTGCCAGCAGTTACGGCCCCAGGGGCTACGAGCAGTACTTC; CDR3 protein: CASSYGPRGYEQYF; V gene: TRBV27; J gene: TRBJ2-7; clone size: once; D gene: -
CDR3 DNA: TGTGCCAGCAGCTTGGTCGTCAGGGGTTACGAGCAGTACTTC; CDR3 protein: CASSLVVRGYEQYF; V gene: TRBV5-5; J gene: TRBJ2-7; clone size: -; D gene: -
CDR3 DNA: TGTGCCATCAGTGAGTCCCGGGACCGCCATGAGCAGTTCTTC; CDR3 protein: CAISESRDRHEQFF; V gene: TRBV10-3; J gene: TRBJ2-1; clone size: -; D gene: -
CDR3 DNA: TGTGCCAGCAGCCAAGATAAAGGCGGAGGGGAGACCCAGTACTTC; CDR3 protein: CASSQDKGGGETQYF; V gene: TRBV4-2; J gene: TRBJ2-5; clone size: -; D gene: -
CDR3 DNA: TGTGCCAGCAGCTTATGGCGGGAGTTGACTTTCGAGCAGTACTTC; CDR3 protein: CASSLWRELTFEQYF; V gene: TRBV7-2; J gene: TRBJ2-7; clone size: -; D gene: TRBD2
CDR3 DNA: TGTGCCAGCGGTCCAGTCCAAGAGACCCAGTACTTC; CDR3 protein: CASGPVQETQYF; V gene: TRBV6-1; J gene: TRBJ2-5; clone size: -; D gene: -
CDR3 DNA: TGTGCCAGCAGTCAGGGTACCCCCTACGAGCAGTACTTC; CDR3 protein: CASSQGTPYEQYF; V gene: TRBV11-2; J gene: TRBJ2-7; clone size: -; D gene: -
CDR3 DNA: TGTGCCAGTAGTATAGGAGGGCTCGCTGAAGCTTTCTTT; CDR3 protein: CASSIGGLAEAFF; V gene: TRBV19; J gene: TRBJ1-1; clone size: -; D gene: -
CDR3 DNA: TGTGCCAGCAGTGACCTAGCGGGATACAATGAGCAGTTCTTC; CDR3 protein: CASSDLAGYNEQFF; V gene: TRBV2; J gene: TRBJ2-1; clone size: -; D gene: TRBD2
CDR3 DNA: TGTGCCAGCAGTCCGGGGGTGAGTGAGCAGTTCTTC; CDR3 protein: CASSPGVSEQFF; V gene: TRBV28; J gene: TRBJ2-1; clone size: -; D gene: -
CDR3 DNA: TGTGCCAGCAGCTCTAGGGAGGGCCTGCACGAGCAGTACTTC; CDR3 protein: CASSSREGLHEQYF; V gene: TRBV7-9; J gene: TRBJ2-7; clone size: -; D gene: TRBD2
CDR3 DNA: TGTGCCAGCAGCGTAGTCCCTTTCTCTGGAAACACCATATATTTT; CDR3 protein: CASSVVPFSGNTIYF; V gene: TRBV9; J gene: TRBJ1-3; clone size: -; D gene: -
CDR3 DNA: TGTGCCAGCAGTTTTAGAGCGGGAGGGCCGGGAGATACGCAGTATTTT; CDR3 protein: CASSFRAGGPGDTQYF; V gene: TRBV27; J gene: TRBJ2-3; clone size: -; D gene: TRBD2
CDR3 DNA: TGTGCCAGCAGCTTAGTCGTGGATGAGCAGTACTTC; CDR3 protein: CASSLVVDEQYF; V gene: TRBV7-8; J gene: TRBJ2-7; clone size: -; D gene: -
CDR3 DNA: TGTGCCAGCAGCCCTGAGTCAGATACGCAGTATTTT; CDR3 protein: CASSPESDTQYF; V gene: TRBV7-9; J gene: TRBJ2-3; clone size: -; D gene: -
CDR3 DNA: TGTGCCAGCAGCTTATGGGGGCTGAACACTGAAGCTTTCTTT; CDR3 protein: CASSLWGLNTEAFF; V gene: TRBV11-2; J gene: TRBJ1-1; clone size: once; D gene: -
CDR3 DNA: TGTGCCAGCAGCCCGGGTCTTCTAGCGGGAATCCACGAGCAGTACTTC; CDR3 protein: CASSPGLLAGIHEQYF; V gene: TRBV5-6; J gene: TRBJ2-7; clone size: -; D gene: TRBD2
CDR3 DNA: TGTGCCAGCAGCCTAGACAGGGGCCTTTCGCTCTACACCTTC; CDR3 protein: CASSLDRGLSLYTF; V gene: TRBV7-9; J gene: TRBJ1-2; clone size: -; D gene: TRBD1
CDR3 DNA: TGTGCCAGCAGTCAAGAGGGACTCCCAGGCCAAGAGACCCAGTACTTC; CDR3 protein: CASSQEGLPGQETQYF; V gene: TRBV16; J gene: TRBJ2-5; clone size: -; D gene: -
CDR3 DNA: TGTGCCAGCAGCTTAGGGGTCACTGAAGCTTTCTTT; CDR3 protein: CASSLGVTEAFF; V gene: TRBV7-9; J gene: TRBJ1-1; clone size: -; D gene: -
CDR3 DNA: TGTGCCAGCAGTTTATACTGGGAGGGAGTTAATGAAAAACTGTTTTTT; CDR3 protein: CASSLYWEGVNEKLFF; V gene: TRBV27; J gene: TRBJ1-4; clone size: -; D gene: -
CDR3 DNA: TGTGCCAGCAGTGAATTGGGGAGGTACGCAGAAAAACTGTTTTTT; CDR3 protein: CASSELGRYAEKLFF; V gene: TRBV25-1; J gene: TRBJ1-4; clone size: -; D gene: -
CDR3 DNA: TGTGCCAGCAGTCCCAAGACCGGGACCGCTTTGCGGGAGTGGGCTTACCACCCTGAGACCCAGTACTTC; CDR3 protein: CASSPKTGTALREWAYHPETQYF; V gene: TRBV27; J gene: TRBJ2-5; clone size: -; D gene: TRBD2
CDR3 DNA: TGTGCCAGCAGTCAAGTAAGCCCTAGCACAGATACGCAGTATTTT; CDR3 protein: CASSQVSPSTDTQYF; V gene: TRBV28; J gene: TRBJ2-3; clone size: -; D gene: -
CDR3 DNA: TGTGCCAGCACGCCCGGGGGACGAAGTAACTATGGCTACACCTTC; CDR3 protein: CASTPGGRSNYGYTF; V gene: TRBV11-2; J gene: TRBJ1-2; clone size: -; D gene: -
CDR3 DNA: TGCGCCAGCAGCTTGGGATCGGTAGACGAGCAGTACTTC; CDR3 protein: CASSLGSVDEQYF; V gene: TRBV5-1; J gene: TRBJ2-7; clone size: once; D gene: -
CDR3 DNA: TGTGCCAGCTTTCCCCGAGCGGGATTTAGTGAAAAACTGTTTTTT; CDR3 protein: CASFPRAGFSEKLFF; V gene: TRBV2; J gene: TRBJ1-4; clone size: -; D gene: -
CDR3 DNA: TGTGCCAGTAGTATCGGTCCCTACGAGCAGTACTTC; CDR3 protein: CASSIGPYEQYF; V gene: TRBV19; J gene: TRBJ2-7; clone size: few; D gene: -
CDR3 DNA: TGTGCCAGCAGCGTAGCCGGAACAGGGGGCGCAGAAGAGACCCAGTACTTC; CDR3 protein: CASSVAGTGGAEETQYF; V gene: TRBV9; J gene: TRBJ2-5; clone size: once; D gene: TRBD1
CDR3 DNA: TGTGCCATCAGCTCTAGCGGGGGGAACAATGAGCAGTTCTTC; CDR3 protein: CAISSSGGNNEQFF; V gene: TRBV10-3; J gene: TRBJ2-1; clone size: -; D gene: TRBD2
CDR3 DNA: TGTGCCAGCAGCATACAGGGTTGGGCTCCTGGAAACACCATATATTTT; CDR3 protein: CASSIQGWAPGNTIYF; V gene: TRBV5-6; J gene: TRBJ1-3; clone size: -; D gene: -
CDR3 DNA: TGCAGCGTTATTTTGTCGGGCCTCGAGGGCTACACCTTC; CDR3 protein: CSVILSGLEGYTF; V gene: TRBV29-1; J gene: TRBJ1-2; clone size: -; D gene: -